These 21 T cell receptor beta chains originate from one sample sequenced in a study of PD-1 and CTLA-4 blockade in melanoma. Produced via immunoSEQ multiplex PCR; TCRdb's table is partial and in-frame only. The sample includes approximately 17,000 clones, roughly 70% of them seen just once. The sequenced sample was CD8+ T cells from peripheral blood, obtained from a patient given anti-PD-1 treatment. The receptors stem from a human donor with melanoma.

The chain carries TRBV24-1 and TRBJ2-1; no clear D gene. The CDR3 runs to 15 residues. Trimming shortened V by 0 bases and J by 0 bases, and 5 bases separated the two germline ends. CDR1 is KGHDR and CDR2 is SFDVKD in the germline V gene. CDR3 nucleotides: TGTGCCACCAGTGATTTGAGATTCTCCTACAATGAGCAGTTCTTC. Its protein product is CATSDLRFSYNEQFF.

The V call is TRBV5-8, the J call TRBJ2-2, with TRBD1 matching 9 bases. V was clipped by 4 bases and J by 1 base; unmatched bases: 5. The CDR3 contains 16 residues. CDR1 SGHTS and CDR2 YDEGEE come from the germline V gene. Here the CDR3 reads CASSIGDRVNTGELFF. CDR3 DNA: TGTGCCAGCAGCATAGGGGACAGGGTGAACACCGGGGAGCTGTTTTTT.

This clone was counted only a few times. V gene TRBV12-3 or TRBV12-4 combines with J gene TRBJ2-1; no firm D call. Trimming stripped 5 bases from V and 6 bases from J, with 11 bases between. This CDR3 region has 13 residues. CDR3 DNA: TGTGCCAGCAGTCTTACCCCACCCAATGAGCAGTTCTTC. It yields the protein CASSLTPPNEQFF.

This chain joins TRBV6-5 and TRBJ2-1, with 10 nucleotides matching TRBD2. The CDR3 is 14 residues long. V lost 2 bases and J lost 9; bases outside the gene matches: 4. The germline CDR1 and CDR2 sequences are MNHEY and SVGAGI. The CDR3 nucleotides read TGTGCCAGCAGTTACCCTAGCGGGGGTAGTGAGCAGTTCTTC. It encodes CASSYPSGGSEQFF.

The V gene is TRBV12-3 or TRBV12-4, the J gene TRBJ1-1; D not resolved. V was clipped by 1 base and J by 6 bases, with 6 bases between them. The CDR3 is 12 amino acids. The CDR3 loop reads CASSLEAAEAFF. The CDR3 DNA reads as TGTGCCAGCAGTTTAGAGGCGGCTGAAGCTTTCTTT.

This sequence joins TRBV5-1 and TRBJ2-1; D remains unclear. The CDR3 length is 15 residues. Between the trimmed V and J ends, which lost 2 bases and 2 bases, there was a span of 11 bases. Germline values: CDR1 SGHRS, CDR2 YFSETQ. The CDR3 DNA is TGCGCCAGCAGCTTCCGTGATAGTCCCTACAATGAGCAGTTCTTC. This translates into CASSFRDSPYNEQFF. The full variable domain, with the rest looked up from reference TRBV5-1 and TRBJ2-1, is KAGVTQTPRYLIKTRGQQVTLSCSPISGHRSVSWYQQTPGQGLQFLFEYFSETQRNKGNFPGRFSGRQFSNSRSEMNVSTLELGDSALYLCASSFRDSPYNEQFFGPGTRLTVL.

The chain employs TRBV6-4 and TRBJ2-1; 8 nucleotides match TRBD2. This CDR3 has 14 residues. Germline CDR1 and CDR2: MRHNA and SNTAGT. The V and J ends lost 6 bases and 6 bases, in that order; junction bases with no gene match: 7. The DNA for the CDR3 is TGTGCCAGCAGCGAGGGACTAGGCTCCAATGAGCAGTTCTTC. This codes for CASSEGLGSNEQFF.

The chain uses TRBV10-3 and TRBJ1-5, with TRBD1 matching over 9 bases. The CDR3 consists of 14 residues. CDR1 is ENHRY and CDR2 is SYGVKD in the germline V gene. Unmatched junction bases numbered 7, after V lost 6 bases and J lost 7 bases. For the CDR3, the DNA is TGTGCCATCAGGGCAGGACAGGGGAACCAGCCCCAGCATTTT. Translated: CAIRAGQGNQPQHF.

The chain joins TRBV13 to TRBJ2-5; D assignment may be TRBD1 or TRBD2 (5 bases each). Trimming left V 5 bases short and J 5 bases short, with 18 bases between. This CDR3 spans 15 amino acids. Germline-derived CDR1 and CDR2 are PRHDT and FYEKMQ (reference sequence). Here the CDR3 DNA reads TGTGCCAGCAGCAACGCGGGTGCAGGGCCGGAGACCCAGTACTTC. This codes for CASSNAGAGPETQYF.

This chain joins TRBV6-6 and TRBJ2-7; 8 positions match TRBD2. The CDR3 runs to 13 residues. The germline V gene encodes CDR1 MNHNY and CDR2 SVGAGI (reference sequence). V trimming: 6 bases; J trimming: 0 bases; junction bases outside the gene matches: 1. The CDR3 sequence: CASSGTSSYEQYF. The CDR3 DNA is TGTGCCAGCAGCGGGACTAGCTCCTACGAGCAGTACTTC.

This chain joins TRBV29-1 and TRBJ2-3; TRBD2 matches at 7 bases. Germline V gene lookup returns CDR1 SQVTM and CDR2 ANQGSEA. The CDR3 totals 14 residues. V lost 7 bases to trimming and J lost 2 bases; unmatched junction nucleotides: 9. CDR3 in amino acids: CSAYGLGHTDTQYF. The DNA of the CDR3 is TGCAGCGCCTACGGACTAGGTCACACAGATACGCAGTATTTT.

With regard to this clone: The sample holds other DNA sequences that translate to the same CDR3. The V call is TRBV11-2, the J call TRBJ1-2, with D uncertain. The V end lost 0 bases, the J end lost 4 bases, and 3 bases lay between the germline ends. Looked up from germline, CDR1 is SGHAT and CDR2 is FQNNGV. The CDR3 contains 12 residues. The CDR3 DNA reads as TGTGCCAGCAGCTTAGATGGCTATGGCTACACCTTC. It is translated as CASSLDGYGYTF.

The DNA for the CDR3 is TGTGCCAGCAGCTTAGGTGGGGCGGCGAACACTGAAGCTTTCTTT. It codes for CASSLGGAANTEAFF. The V call is TRBV11-2, the J call TRBJ1-1; tentatively, D is TRBD1 (5 bases). CDR3 length: 15 residues. The germline gives CDR1 SGHAT, CDR2 FQNNGV. V shed 1 base and J shed 1 base, with 10 bases lying between them.

This clone occurred a few times. The chain employs TRBV29-1 and TRBJ2-1; no firm D call. V was shortened by 2 bases and J by 1 base, with 6 bases between the two germline ends. The CDR3 totals 13 residues. Germline V CDR1 and CDR2: SQVTM, ANQGSEA. The CDR3: CSVEWGSYNEQFF. The CDR3 DNA is TGCAGCGTTGAATGGGGATCCTACAATGAGCAGTTCTTC.

This clone came up a few times. J is TRBJ2-7 and V is TRBV27; tentative D call: TRBD2 (5 bases). The CDR3 is 13 amino acids. Trimming stripped 6 bases from V and 2 bases from J, with 11 bases between. Germline V CDR1 and CDR2: MNHEY, SMNVEV (reference sequence). Here the CDR3 DNA reads TGTGCCAGCAGCAGAGGGCAGACCTACGAGCAGTACTTC. Amino acids: CASSRGQTYEQYF.

This clone is medium-sized by share. J is TRBJ2-3 and V is TRBV2, with TRBD1 identical over 7 bases. The germline CDR1 and CDR2 sequences are SNHLY and FYNNEI. The CDR3 has 15 residues. The junction had 8 bases not matched to a gene; V was cut back by 6 bases and J by 2 bases. DNA of the CDR3: TGTGCCAGCAGCTACTACAGGGGATACACAGATACGCAGTATTTT. It specifies CASSYYRGYTDTQYF.

The chain links TRBV27 to TRBJ1-1; D might be TRBD1 (5 bases). The CDR3 extends over 13 amino acids. The germline V gene encodes CDR1 MNHEY and CDR2 SMNVEV (reference sequence). Trimming shortened V by 3 bases and J by 4 bases, and 9 bases separated the two germline ends. The CDR3 is CASSLGRSTEAFF. For the CDR3, the DNA is TGTGCCAGCAGTTTGGGACGGAGCACTGAAGCTTTCTTT.

CDR3 sequence (DNA): TGTGCCAGCAGTTTCTCGAGTGAGCTGGCCAAAAACATTCAGTACTTC. Amino acids: CASSFSSELAKNIQYF. The genes are TRBV6-5 and TRBJ2-4; no reliable D call. V shed 4 bases and J shed 1 base, with 14 bases lying between them. The CDR3 sequence is 16 residues long. CDR1 is MNHEY, CDR2 SVGAGI, per germline.

Only a few counts were recorded for this clone. The chain recombines TRBV10-3 with TRBJ2-2, with a tentative D call TRBD2 (6 bases). Germline loops: CDR1 ENHRY, CDR2 SYGVKD. The V and J ends lost 10 bases and 4 bases respectively, with 13 bases between them. The CDR3 has 13 amino acids. CDR3 amino acids: CATGEEGTGELFF. The CDR3 nucleotides read TGTGCCACCGGCGAGGAGGGCACCGGGGAGCTGTTTTTT.

The chain is built from TRBV6-6 and TRBJ1-4; D gene uncertain. V was pared by 7 bases and J by 0 bases, with 9 bases between. Looked up from germline, CDR1 is MNHNY and CDR2 is SVGAGI (reference sequence). The CDR3 contains 14 residues. This CDR3 is CASTRYATNEKLFF. The DNA for the CDR3 is TGTGCCAGCACCCGATATGCAACTAATGAAAAACTGTTTTTT.

The rearrangement joins TRBV19 to TRBJ1-1; D remains unclear. Looked up from germline, CDR1 is LNHDA and CDR2 is SQIVND (reference sequence). V was pared by 3 bases and J by 0 bases, with 8 bases between. The CDR3 is 14 amino acids. The CDR3 DNA is TGTGCCAGTAGTATTTCGGGAATGAACACTGAAGCTTTCTTT. Translating gives CASSISGMNTEAFF.